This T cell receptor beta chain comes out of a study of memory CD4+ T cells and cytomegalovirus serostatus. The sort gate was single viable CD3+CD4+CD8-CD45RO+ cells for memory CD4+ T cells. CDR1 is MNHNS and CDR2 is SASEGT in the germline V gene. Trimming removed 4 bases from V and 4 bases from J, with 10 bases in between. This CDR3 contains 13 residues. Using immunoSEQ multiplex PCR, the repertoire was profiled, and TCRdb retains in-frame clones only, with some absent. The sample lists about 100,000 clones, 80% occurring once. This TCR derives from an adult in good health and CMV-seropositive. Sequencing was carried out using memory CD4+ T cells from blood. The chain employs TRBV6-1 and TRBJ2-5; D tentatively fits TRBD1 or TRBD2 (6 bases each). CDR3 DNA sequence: TGTGCCAGCAGTGCGGGGGCGGTAGAGACCCAGTACTTC. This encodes CASSAGAVETQYF.